The text below deals with one T cell receptor (beta chain). These data are taken from a study of cytomegalovirus exposure and HLA in healthy donors. PCR primers comprised 60 Vbeta and 13 Jbeta primers. Data came from immunoSEQ multiplex PCR; TCRdb stores just in-frame clones and leaves some out. The repertoire has more than 150,000 clones, about 90% of them found once; the top ten carry around 0.25%. The CDR3 sequence is 15 residues long. The germline V gene encodes CDR1 SGHRS and CDR2 YFSETQ. V gave up 7 bases and J gave up 5 bases; unmatched junction bases: 9. This clonotype originated in a girl under two years old in good health and CMV-seronegative. J is TRBJ2-1 and V is TRBV5-1, with 10 bases lining up with TRBD1. Sequencing was carried out using PBMCs. The CDR3 DNA is TGCGCCAGCCGCCGGACAGGGGGGTACCACAATGAGCAGTTCTTC. Amino acids: CASRRTGGYHNEQFF.